Listed below are T cell receptor beta chains from one sample, sequenced in a study of T-cell memory formation after mild COVID-19. TCRdb recomputed calls from the 5' RACE reads with MiXCR, one row per CDR3 protein. The table records tens of thousands of distinct CDR3 sequences, 9.5% to 15% of them present only once. Sequences were obtained from PBMCs or a T cell subset sorted from them (not recorded which). These receptor sequences come from a man aged 18 to 30 who had mild COVID-19 (a few samples of this study predate the infection). Cell type and time point are not known. Both conserved end residues are part of each CDR3. The D gene is left open where the match is weak. The size of a clone is reported for some rows only, either as once, few or many, or as a class for expanded clones.

abundance	v_gene	d_gene	j_gene	CDR3aa	CDR3nt
.	TRBV6-5	.	TRBJ2-1	CASSPGPDNEQFF	TGTGCCAGCAGCCCGGGACCGGACAATGAGCAGTTCTTC
.	TRBV6-2/TRBV6-3	.	TRBJ2-7	CASSYSISEQYF	TGTGCCAGCAGTTACTCAATCTCGGAGCAGTACTTC
.	TRBV7-2	TRBD2	TRBJ2-1	CASSSPLAGVNEQFF	TGTGCCAGCAGCTCCCCTCTAGCGGGGGTAAATGAGCAGTTCTTC
few	TRBV2	TRBD2	TRBJ2-3	CASRRTSGSTDTQYF	TGTGCCAGCAGAAGGACTAGCGGGAGCACAGATACGCAGTATTTT
.	TRBV5-1	TRBD1	TRBJ2-3	CASSRRDRGMNTQYF	TGCGCCAGCAGCCGCCGGGACAGGGGGATGAATACGCAGTATTTT
.	TRBV4-1	.	TRBJ2-1	CASSQEQGYEQFF	TGCGCCAGCAGCCAAGAACAGGGTTATGAGCAGTTCTTC
.	TRBV7-3	TRBD1	TRBJ2-2	CASSSAGTENTGELFF	TGTGCCAGCAGCTCCGCCGGGACAGAAAACACCGGGGAGCTGTTTTTT
.	TRBV12-3/TRBV12-4	.	TRBJ2-1	CASIRSESSYNEQFF	TGTGCCAGCATTCGTAGCGAGAGCTCCTACAATGAGCAGTTCTTC
many	TRBV5-1	.	TRBJ2-2	CASTPRGTGELFF	TGCGCCAGCACCCCCCGGGGGACCGGGGAGCTGTTTTTT
.	TRBV4-3	.	TRBJ1-6	CASSQGEGGVAPLHF	TGCGCCAGCAGCCAAGGAGAAGGCGGAGTGGCACCCCTCCACTTT
few	TRBV7-2	TRBD2	TRBJ2-7	CASSPTSGELDEQYF	TGTGCCAGCAGTCCGACTAGCGGGGAGTTAGACGAGCAGTACTTC
few	TRBV24-1	.	TRBJ2-2	CATSSVTGELFF	TGTGCCACCAGTTCCGTAACCGGGGAGCTGTTTTTT
.	TRBV6-2/TRBV6-3	.	TRBJ2-5	CASNPPRGANQETQYF	TGTGCCAGCAACCCACCCCGGGGGGCCAACCAAGAGACCCAGTACTTC
many	TRBV12-3/TRBV12-4	TRBD2	TRBJ2-3	CASRYSGADTQYF	TGTGCCAGCAGATACAGCGGGGCAGATACGCAGTATTTT
few	TRBV4-3	TRBD2	TRBJ2-1	CASSQVRTGGPGNEQFF	TGCGCCAGCAGCCAAGTCAGAACGGGGGGGCCCGGCAATGAGCAGTTCTTC
few	TRBV6-6	.	TRBJ1-1	CASSRPGITNTEAFF	TGTGCCAGCAGTAGACCAGGGATAACGAACACTGAAGCTTTCTTT
.	TRBV5-1	.	TRBJ2-1	CASSWGVSHPYNEQFF	TGCGCCAGCAGCTGGGGGGTATCACACCCCTACAATGAGCAGTTCTTC